The entry below gives a single TCR beta chain sequence along with its context. TCRdb used MiXCR to reprocess the 5' RACE reads, holding one entry per CDR3 protein. The data hold approximately 410,000 distinct CDR3 sequences, with 20% to 30% observed a single time. These data originate in a study of T-cell memory formation after mild COVID-19. Trimming at V came to 4 bases and at J to 5 bases, leaving 10 bases not matched to a gene. CDR1 SGHTA and CDR2 FQGNSA come from the germline V gene. The CDR3 runs 17 residues. The chain couples TRBV7-2 to TRBJ2-1; 11 nucleotides line up with TRBD2. This sequence originates from an adult woman who had mild COVID-19 (a few samples of this study predate the infection). Cell type and time point are not known. Sequencing used PBMCs or a T cell subset sorted from them (not recorded which). CDR3 nucleotide sequence: TGTGCCAGCAGCTCTTTCTTAGCGGGAGGGGAAGACAATGAGCAGTTCTTC. It yields the protein CASSSFLAGGEDNEQFF.